The text below deals with one T cell receptor beta chain. Its specificity is not known. This sample was taken from a study of pediatric ulcerative colitis. General observations from the study: Compared with controls, ulcerative colitis showed greater blood-rectum clone sharing. Clonal expansions reduced rectal repertoire diversity in acute severe colitis.

Controls: normal colonoscopy findings, no IBD within the following year. This CDR3 has 14 amino acids. The germline V gene has CDR1 LNHDA and CDR2 SQIVND (reference sequence). V was pared by 7 bases and J by 3 bases, with 13 bases between. Up to 500,000 reads were sequenced per sample. TCRdb's table, derived via immunoSEQ multiplex PCR, lists solely in-frame clones and lacks some. There are more than 50,000 clones in the sample; about nine tenths occur only once, and around 1.5% lies in the top ten. Source material: blood. The TCR sequence derives from a boy between 10 and 17 years old who was a control in a study of pediatric ulcerative colitis. This rearrangement joins TRBV19 to TRBJ1-5; D is perhaps TRBD1 (6 bases). CDR3 DNA: TGTGCCAGTAAATTAGGGGGGATCAATCAGCCCCAGCATTTT. It translates to CASKLGGINQPQHF.